Below, one T cell receptor (beta chain) is given with its context. This entry comes from a study of blood T cell repertoires in COVID-19. As for the study in general: Some COVID-19 samples were acute and others convalescent; all came from the United States, Italy and Spain. PBMCs, B-cell-depleted T cells, or T cells were the source of the cDNA or gDNA that made up the material.

Participant ages covered roughly 18 to 89 years across about two dozen US areas. Methods used by the authors: The authors estimated nucleated cell counts from reference gene primer amplification. Some clones are missing from TCRdb's copy, which holds only in-frame ones; the method was immunoSEQ multiplex PCR. That table is the source of V, J and clone size, and D and trimming were worked out from the DNA. The sample comprises roughly 250,000 clones, approximately 90% of which are singletons, and 0.85% to 0.9% rests with the top ten. Germline lookup yields CDR1 SGHDT and CDR2 YYEEEE. Losses at the gene ends were 3 bases for V and 3 bases for J; bases not matched to a gene: 6. This CDR3 region has 14 residues.

The clonotype was recovered from a man aged 45-65 years who had been exposed to COVID-19. Sequenced input: PBMCs or T cells enriched from blood (not recorded which). The rearrangement links TRBV5-6 to TRBJ2-7; 7 bases are shared with TRBD1. The CDR3 loop reads CASSSGTDLYEQYF. CDR3 in DNA: TGTGCCAGCAGCTCCGGGACAGACCTCTACGAGCAGTACTTC.